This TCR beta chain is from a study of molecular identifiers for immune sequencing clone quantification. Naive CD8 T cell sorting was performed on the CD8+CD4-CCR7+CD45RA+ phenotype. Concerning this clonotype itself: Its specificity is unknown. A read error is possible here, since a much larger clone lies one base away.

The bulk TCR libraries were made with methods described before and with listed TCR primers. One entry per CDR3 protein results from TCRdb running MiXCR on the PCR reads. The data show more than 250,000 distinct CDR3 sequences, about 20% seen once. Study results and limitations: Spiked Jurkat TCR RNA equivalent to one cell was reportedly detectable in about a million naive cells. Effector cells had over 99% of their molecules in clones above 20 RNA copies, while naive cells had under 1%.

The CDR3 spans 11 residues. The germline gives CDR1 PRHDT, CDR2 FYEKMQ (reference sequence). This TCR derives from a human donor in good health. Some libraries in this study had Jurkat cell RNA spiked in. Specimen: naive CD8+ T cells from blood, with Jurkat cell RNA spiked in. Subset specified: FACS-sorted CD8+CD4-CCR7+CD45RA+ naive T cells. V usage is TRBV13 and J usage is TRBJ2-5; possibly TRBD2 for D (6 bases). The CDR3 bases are TGTGCCAGCTGCACCCGGGAGACGCAGTACTTC. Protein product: CASCTRETQYF.